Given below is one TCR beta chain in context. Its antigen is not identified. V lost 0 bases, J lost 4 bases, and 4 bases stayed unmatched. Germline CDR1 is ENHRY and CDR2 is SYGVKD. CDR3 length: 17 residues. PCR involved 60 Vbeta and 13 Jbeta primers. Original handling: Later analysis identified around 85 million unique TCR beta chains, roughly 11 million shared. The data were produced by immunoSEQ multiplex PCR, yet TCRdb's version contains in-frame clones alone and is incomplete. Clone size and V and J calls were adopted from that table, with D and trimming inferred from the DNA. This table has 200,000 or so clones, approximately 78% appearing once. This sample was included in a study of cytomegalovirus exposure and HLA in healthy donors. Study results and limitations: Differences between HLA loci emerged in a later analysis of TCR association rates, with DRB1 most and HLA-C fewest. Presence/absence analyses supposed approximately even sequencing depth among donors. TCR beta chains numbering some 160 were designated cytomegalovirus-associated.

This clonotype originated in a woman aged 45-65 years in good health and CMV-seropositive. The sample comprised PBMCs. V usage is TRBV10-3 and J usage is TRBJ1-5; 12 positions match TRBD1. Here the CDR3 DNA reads TGTGCCATCAGTGAGTCGGGGGGACAGGGGGCTAATCAGCCCCAGCATTTT. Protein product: CAISESGGQGANQPQHF.